Detailed here is one T cell receptor beta chain. Only in-frame clones appear in the TCRdb table, and some are missing; sequencing was by immunoSEQ multiplex PCR. The table lists 380,000 or so clones, about 90% of them singletons. The CDR3 runs 21 residues. The J segment lost 4 bases and the V segment lost 4 bases, leaving 23 bases of the junction unmatched. Germline V gene data show CDR1 as SGHTA and CDR2 as FQGTGA. The record originates from a study of blood T cell repertoires in COVID-19. Study details: Some COVID-19 samples were acute and others convalescent; all came from the United States, Italy and Spain.

The sequenced material came from peripheral blood. This chain uses TRBV7-3 with TRBJ2-3, with 10 bases that match TRBD2. The TCR comes from a man in his forties with acute or convalescent COVID-19. CDR3: CASSSQPLLPIAGGRSDTQYF. The CDR3 region has the DNA TGTGCCAGCAGCTCCCAACCGTTACTCCCCATAGCGGGAGGTAGATCAGATACGCAGTATTTT.